This is a list of T cell receptor beta chains from one sample in a study of T cell responses to AZD1222 COVID-19 vaccine. The protocol was immunoSEQ multiplex PCR, while the TCRdb copy is restricted to in-frame clones and leaves out a portion. In the table there are approximately 100,000 clones, roughly 88% of which are singletons. The specimen comprised peripheral blood, sampled 28 days after the second AZD1222 dose. The receptors shown here come from an adult who received the AZD1222 COVID-19 vaccine. The CDR3 runs from the conserved cysteine through the conserved F or W. The D gene is left open where the match is weak. Not all rows give a size; the values are once, few, many and, for expanded clones, a class.

D	V	J	size	CDR3	DNA
NA	TRBV2	TRBJ1-1	once	CASEGGGRTEAFF	TGTGCCTCAGAAGGGGGGGGTCGGACTGAAGCTTTCTTT
TRBD1	TRBV13	TRBJ2-1	NA	CASSIRTGESYNEQFF	TGTGCCAGCAGCATACGGACAGGGGAGTCCTACAATGAGCAGTTCTTC
TRBD2	TRBV7-6	TRBJ2-7	NA	CASSLGLADTYEQYF	TGTGCCAGCAGCTTGGGACTAGCGGATACCTACGAGCAGTACTTC
TRBD2	TRBV6-5	TRBJ2-7	NA	CASSYDLAGTYEQYF	TGTGCCAGCAGTTACGACCTAGCGGGGACCTACGAGCAGTACTTC
NA	TRBV27	TRBJ1-3	NA	CASSRDSTAFSGNTIYF	TGTGCCAGCAGCCGAGACTCGACAGCTTTCTCTGGAAACACCATATATTTT
TRBD1	TRBV13	TRBJ2-7	NA	CASSLRTGAIYEQYF	TGTGCCAGCAGCTTGAGGACAGGGGCGATCTACGAGCAGTACTTC
NA	TRBV9	TRBJ1-6	NA	CASSDGGGDSPLHF	TGTGCCAGCAGCGACGGCGGAGGAGATTCACCCCTCCACTTT
TRBD1	TRBV4-1	TRBJ1-3	NA	CASSQLRGQGARLGGNTIYF	TGCGCCAGCAGCCAACTTAGGGGACAGGGGGCAAGACTGGGAGGAAACACCATATATTTT
NA	TRBV6-5	TRBJ2-7	NA	CASSPRDPGINEQYF	TGTGCCAGCAGCCCCCGGGACCCAGGGATAAACGAGCAGTACTTC
NA	TRBV18	TRBJ1-6	NA	CASSQTPSSPLHF	TGTGCCAGCTCTCAGACTCCTAGTTCACCCCTCCACTTT
TRBD1	TRBV29-1	TRBJ1-1	NA	CSVATGGGTEAFF	TGCAGCGTTGCAACAGGGGGGGGCACTGAAGCTTTCTTT
NA	TRBV5-1	TRBJ2-7	NA	CASSLGQSYEQYF	TGCGCCAGCAGCTTGGGACAGTCCTACGAGCAGTACTTC
NA	TRBV7-2	TRBJ1-1	once	CASSFRGATEAFF	TGTGCCAGCAGCTTCCGGGGGGCCACTGAAGCTTTCTTT
NA	TRBV10-3	TRBJ1-1	NA	CATQQEPNTEAFF	TGTGCCACCCAACAGGAGCCGAACACTGAAGCTTTCTTT
NA	TRBV30	TRBJ1-5	NA	CAWSVPWGLSQPQHF	TGTGCCTGGAGTGTCCCCTGGGGGTTGAGTCAGCCCCAGCATTTT
TRBD2	TRBV6-5	TRBJ2-7	NA	CASGASGAYSYEQYF	TGTGCCAGCGGGGCTAGCGGGGCCTACTCCTACGAGCAGTACTTC
TRBD1	TRBV2	TRBJ1-5	NA	CASGRQGEMPQHF	TGTGCCAGCGGCCGACAGGGGGAAATGCCCCAGCATTTT
NA	TRBV18	TRBJ2-3	once	CASSPPGGTDTQYF	TGTGCCAGCTCACCACCGGGGGGCACAGATACGCAGTATTTT
NA	TRBV19	TRBJ1-2	NA	CASKEGMMRGYTF	TGTGCCAGTAAGGAGGGGATGATGCGCGGCTACACCTTC
TRBD1	TRBV5-1	TRBJ1-6	NA	CASRDRTDNSPLHF	TGCGCCAGCAGGGACAGGACCGATAATTCACCCCTCCACTTT
NA	TRBV2	TRBJ1-3	NA	CASSEDSPLGRLLHF	TGTGCCAGCAGTGAGGATTCCCCCCTGGGGCGCCTTTTACATTTT
NA	TRBV6-5	TRBJ1-2	NA	CASSYSPNRGDGYTF	TGTGCCAGCAGTTACTCCCCCAACCGGGGCGATGGCTACACCTTC
NA	TRBV6-1	TRBJ1-3	NA	CASSGQGQISGNTIYF	TGTGCCAGCAGTGGCCAGGGTCAAATCTCTGGAAACACCATATATTTT
NA	TRBV7-9	TRBJ1-6	few	CASSQGAGFYNSPLHF	TGTGCCAGCAGCCAAGGGGCTGGGTTTTATAATTCACCCCTCCACTTT
NA	TRBV7-2	TRBJ1-6	once	CASSLNHSPLHF	TGTGCCAGCAGCTTAAATCATTCACCCCTCCACTTT
TRBD2	TRBV29-1	TRBJ2-7	NA	CSASYGEGEQYF	TGCAGCGCCTCCTACGGGGAGGGGGAGCAGTACTTC
NA	TRBV4-1	TRBJ1-6	NA	CASSPLGGGNSYNSPLHF	TGCGCCAGCAGCCCCCTTGGGGGTGGGAACTCCTATAATTCACCCCTCCACTTT
NA	TRBV9	TRBJ2-3	NA	CASSVRVGTDTQYF	TGTGCCAGCAGCGTGCGGGTTGGCACAGATACGCAGTATTTT
NA	TRBV4-1	TRBJ2-2	NA	CASSQGLGGTGELFF	TGCGCCAGCAGCCAAGGACTAGGGGGCACCGGGGAGCTGTTTTTT
TRBD1	TRBV7-2	TRBJ1-5	NA	CASSLVGTGVRNQPQHF	TGTGCCAGCAGCTTGGTCGGGACAGGGGTGAGAAATCAGCCCCAGCATTTT
TRBD1	TRBV6-2/TRBV6-3	TRBJ2-7	NA	CASSPSGTGNYEQYF	TGTGCCAGCAGTCCCTCCGGGACAGGGAACTACGAGCAGTACTTC
NA	TRBV18	TRBJ1-3	NA	CASSPRQAATGLGNTIYF	TGTGCCAGCTCACCGCGACAAGCCGCGACAGGTCTGGGAAACACCATATATTTT
NA	TRBV6-2/TRBV6-3	TRBJ2-7	NA	CASSYPPHEQYF	TGTGCCAGCAGTTACCCCCCCCACGAGCAGTACTTC
NA	TRBV3-1/TRBV3-2	TRBJ2-5	NA	CASSLTTGGETQYF	TGTGCCAGCAGCTTGACAACAGGAGGAGAGACCCAGTACTTC
TRBD2	TRBV24-1	TRBJ2-3	NA	CATGLAGPLGDTQYF	TGTGCCACGGGACTAGCGGGGCCATTGGGAGATACGCAGTATTTT
NA	TRBV5-1	TRBJ2-3	NA	CASSMVTTRTDTQYF	TGCGCCAGCAGCATGGTAACAACCCGCACAGATACGCAGTATTTT
NA	TRBV5-1	TRBJ2-1	NA	CASSTTGSSYNEQFF	TGCGCCAGCAGCACCACGGGGTCCTCCTACAATGAGCAGTTCTTC
NA	TRBV6-6	TRBJ2-3	NA	CATGVGTDTQYF	TGTGCCACAGGAGTAGGCACAGATACGCAGTATTTT
NA	TRBV9	TRBJ2-7	NA	CASSVGGSYEQYF	TGTGCCAGCAGCGTAGGGGGGTCCTACGAGCAGTACTTC
NA	TRBV18	TRBJ2-3	NA	CASSPRDTDTQYF	TGTGCCAGCTCACCGCGGGACACAGATACGCAGTATTTT
NA	TRBV20-1	TRBJ1-2	NA	CSVGYGYTF	TGCAGTGTGGGGTATGGCTACACCTTC
NA	TRBV5-6	TRBJ2-2	NA	CASIGSRRPGELFF	TGTGCCAGCATCGGGTCTCGCAGGCCCGGGGAGCTGTTTTTT
NA	TRBV7-3	TRBJ2-7	NA	CASSPTGEPHEQYF	TGTGCCAGCAGCCCGACAGGTGAGCCGCACGAGCAGTACTTC
NA	TRBV6-5	TRBJ2-3	few	CASSYSMVFTDTQYF	TGTGCCAGCAGTTACTCGATGGTCTTCACAGATACGCAGTATTTT
TRBD1	TRBV4-3	TRBJ1-2	NA	CASSRGTGYGYTF	TGCGCCAGCAGCCGTGGGACAGGGTATGGCTACACCTTC
NA	TRBV7-8	TRBJ1-2	NA	CASSARGDLGYGYTF	TGTGCCAGCAGCGCCCGAGGGGATCTGGGCTATGGCTACACCTTC
TRBD1	TRBV13	TRBJ1-1	NA	CASSLRDRDHTEAFF	TGTGCCAGCAGCTTACGAGACAGGGACCACACTGAAGCTTTCTTT
NA	TRBV6-5	TRBJ1-1	NA	CASSPDWGNTEAFF	TGTGCCAGCAGTCCAGATTGGGGGAACACTGAAGCTTTCTTT